The clone carrying this T cell receptor beta chain was counted a few times. Its antigen is unknown. The data were taken from a study of T cell repertoires in cytomegalovirus infection. Looking at the study overall: Carrying CMV and the relevant HLA type showed in public TCR beta signatures.

Overall study findings and caveats: Identification of carriers of CMV plus the relevant HLA was achieved through cumulative public TCR beta family frequency.

TCRdb itself ran the reads through MiXCR, one entry per CDR3 protein. The sample lists 900,000 to 950,000 distinct CDR3 sequences, approximately 31% occurring once. The receptor was isolated from a human donor in good health (CMV status not recorded). Some clones in this sample may be carry-over from other donors' samples. The source material was cultured CD8+ T cells from PBMCs, sampled from culture after CMV antigen stimulation.

CDR3 in DNA: TGTGCCAGCAGTGGGGACAATTTCAATCAGCCCCAGCATTTT. It specifies CASSGDNFNQPQHF. This chain connects TRBV27 to TRBJ1-5; possible D gene TRBD1, 6 bases. The CDR3 totals 14 residues. V was shortened by 5 bases and J by 3 bases, with 11 bases between the two germline ends. Germline V lookup: CDR1 MNHEY, CDR2 SMNVEV (reference sequence).